These 9 T cell receptor beta chains originate from one sample sequenced in a study of blood T cell repertoires in COVID-19 (dated by TCRdb to the early 2020s). The method behind the library was the immunoSEQ multiplex PCR assay. Held by TCRdb, this immuneACCESS table contains in-frame sequences only and omits some clones. Under half of the omission traces to an unresolved V gene where checked; the cause of the rest is unknown. The table for this sample lists more than 60,000 clones; 85% to 90% of them were counted only once. The ten top clones hold 10% of the sample. The sequencing sample was made of PBMCs or T cells enriched from blood (not recorded which). All receptors derive from a woman in her 40s who had recovered from COVID-19.

This clone was detected only a few times. V gene TRBV5-1 combines with J gene TRBJ1-4; D possibly corresponds to TRBD1 (6 bases). Per germline, CDR1 SGHRS and CDR2 YFSETQ. This CDR3 is built from 14 residues. Deletions cut 0 bases from V and 8 bases from J, with 11 bases between. The CDR3: CASSLDRVGEKLFF. The DNA for the CDR3 is TGCGCCAGCAGCTTGGACAGGGTTGGAGAAAAACTGTTTTTT.

CDR3 DNA sequence: TGTGCCAGCAGTGAATTCCGGCTAGCGGGTGGAGAGACCCAGTACTTC. Translating gives CASSEFRLAGGETQYF. The rearrangement links TRBV25-1 to TRBJ2-5, with 8 bases fitting TRBD2. Germline values: CDR1 MGHDK, CDR2 SYGVNS. This CDR3 has 16 amino acids. After removal of 1 base from V and 4 bases from J, the junction contained 8 bases not matched to a gene.

CDR3 DNA sequence: TGTGCCAGCTCACTGGGACAGGACCATGGCTACACCTTC. This encodes CASSLGQDHGYTF. The J gene is TRBJ1-2, the V gene TRBV18; 8 positions match TRBD1. V lost 4 bases, J lost 6 bases, and 4 bases stayed unmatched. From germline, CDR1 is KGHSH and CDR2 LQKENI. The CDR3 runs 13 residues.

The rearrangement links TRBV11-2 to TRBJ2-2; 7 nucleotides align to TRBD2. Germline loops: CDR1 SGHAT, CDR2 FQNNGV. This CDR3 has 14 amino acids. The V gene end was trimmed by 4 bases and the J gene end by 6 bases; junction bases not matched to a gene: 5. The CDR3: CASSSGTSAGELFF. CDR3 DNA: TGTGCCAGCAGCTCCGGAACTAGCGCCGGGGAGCTGTTTTTT. Using reference TRBV11-2 and TRBJ2-2 for the parts outside the CDR3, the full variable domain is EAGVAQSPRYKIIEKRQSVAFWCNPISGHATLYWYQQILGQGPKLLIQFQNNGVVDDSQLPKDRFSAERLKGVDSTLKIQPAKLEDSAVYLCASSSGTSAGELFFGEGSRLTVL.

This chain joins TRBV12-5 and TRBJ1-6, with D possibly TRBD1 on 6 matching bases. Germline CDR1 and CDR2: LGHNT and FRNRAP. The CDR3 contains 14 residues. The V gene lost 2 bases and the J gene lost 6 bases, with 8 bases spanning the gap. The CDR3 here is CASGLNRANSPLHF. CDR3 sequence (DNA): TGTGCTAGTGGTTTGAACAGGGCTAATTCACCCCTCCACTTT.

The chain combines TRBV19 with TRBJ2-1; TRBD1 matches at 12 bases. This CDR3 region has 17 residues. The V gene's germline CDR1 is LNHDA and CDR2 SQIVND (reference sequence). Trimming removed 5 bases from V and 0 bases from J; junction bases left unmatched: 5. In DNA, the CDR3 is TGTGCCAGTAGTGCCGGGACAGGGGGCCCCTCCTACAATGAGCAGTTCTTC. This translates into CASSAGTGGPSYNEQFF.

This clone was seen only once. V usage is TRBV3-1 (or the pseudogene TRBV3-2) and J usage is TRBJ2-6; 11 positions agree with TRBD1. The CDR3 loop spans 18 amino acids. Germline CDR1 is LGHDT and CDR2 is YNNKEL (reference sequence). J was trimmed by 1 base and V by 4 bases; bases with no gene match: 6. CDR3 residues: CASSPRDRGSSGANVLTF. The CDR3 coding sequence is TGTGCCAGCAGCCCCCGGGACAGGGGGTCTTCTGGGGCCAACGTCCTGACTTTC.

The chain links TRBV27 to TRBJ1-5; TRBD1 aligns across 7 bases. This CDR3 comprises 14 residues. V trimming: 6 bases; J trimming: 6 bases; junction bases outside the gene matches: 8. Per the germline V gene, CDR1 is MNHEY and CDR2 is SMNVEV (reference sequence). The CDR3 DNA reads as TGTGCCAGCAGAACGCGACAGGGTGTTCAGCCCCAGCATTTT. This encodes CASRTRQGVQPQHF.

The chain is built from TRBV7-3 and TRBJ2-1, with 11 bases identical to TRBD2. The V segment lost 5 bases and the J segment 10 bases; nucleotides outside the gene matches: 10. Germline CDR1 and CDR2: SGHTA and FQGTGA. This CDR3 has 15 residues. The CDR3 bases are TGTGCCAGCAGCCCACGACTAGCGGGGCGGCAGGAGCAGTTCTTC. It is translated as CASSPRLAGRQEQFF.